This entry is about one T cell receptor beta chain. The antigen remains unidentified. The PCR used 60 Vbeta and 13 Jbeta primers. Libraries were prepared by immunoSEQ multiplex PCR; TCRdb keeps only in-frame clonotypes and omits some of them. The sample includes roughly 170,000 clones, approximately 81% of them seen just once. The entry originates in a study of cytomegalovirus exposure and HLA in healthy donors. Study details: In terms of ancestry, the Caucasian-associated cluster contained 75% to 90% of the roughly 400 genotyped donors. Broader study findings: The classifier was said to identify cytomegalovirus status with high specificity and sensitivity. TCR beta chains numbering approximately 150 were designated cytomegalovirus-associated. A later analysis found common viral pathogens apparently linked to several of the most significant clusters.

The CDR3 totals 18 residues. V lost 3 bases, J lost 10 bases, and 17 bases stayed unmatched. Per the germline V gene, CDR1 is ENHRY and CDR2 is SYGVKD. The V and J genes are TRBV10-3 and TRBJ2-1; 11 bases match TRBD2. This TCR was recovered from a man aged 25-45 years in good health and CMV-seronegative. Source material: PBMCs. CDR3 protein: CAISELPPALAGVGEQFF. DNA of the CDR3: TGTGCCATCAGTGAACTACCCCCAGCACTAGCGGGGGTGGGGGAGCAGTTCTTC.